The subject of this entry is one TCR beta chain. Its target antigen remains unknown. No base qualities exist here, and no much larger clone lies one base off it. The hyperthyroidism patients were 18 to 65 years old and newly diagnosed, with a disease duration of less than 2 months. Patients were excluded if they had other autoimmune diseases, uncontrolled infections, pregnancy or lactation. Clinical symptoms, serum thyroxine, TRAb, thyroid ultrasound and orbital computed tomography were used for diagnosis. Total RNA was extracted using Trizol reagent, and RNA quality was checked on an Agilent 2100 Bioanalyzer. The entry originates in a study of Graves' ophthalmopathy and Graves' hyperthyroidism (dated by TCRdb to 2017 to 2018). Regarding the study in general: Hyperthyroidism was defined as stable when no progression to ophthalmopathy occurred within 18 months of follow-up. The study used TCR beta repertoire signatures to distinguish Graves' ophthalmopathy from Graves' hyperthyroidism and to predict progression to ophthalmopathy. In roughly 6 hyperthyroidism patients, T-cell repertoires of thyroid tissue and blood were compared. In total, around 140 blood samples were TCR-sequenced: around 42 ophthalmopathy, about 75 hyperthyroidism and roughly 17 hyperthyroidism-to-ophthalmopathy patients. To explore V-J signatures distinguishing ophthalmopathy from hyperthyroidism, a discovery set of roughly 100 patients (roughly 44 ophthalmopathy, over 55 stable hyperthyroidism) was enrolled. An independent validation cohort was composed of some 19 hyperthyroidism patients and about 16 patients who later progressed from hyperthyroidism to ophthalmopathy. Following sample collection, hyperthyroidism patients were given methimazole at a starting dose of 30 mg daily, and ophthalmopathy patients were given high-dose intravenous methylprednisolone. Study-wide findings and limitations: Most expanded thyroid clonotypes with a frequency above 0.001 also appeared in blood, which suggests that blood repertoires may reflect the immune response in the thyroid. No statistical method was used to predetermine the sample size, and group allocation was not hidden from the investigators. Ophthalmopathy was separated from stable hyperthyroidism by the 13-signature model with 87.88% sensitivity and about 81% specificity in cross-validation and with 80%/75% in the test set. In validation, the model predicted ophthalmopathy progression with about 71% sensitivity and approximately 78% specificity; some 13 predicted patients were CT-confirmed with GO in a median of 6.5 months.

TCR beta CDR3 regions were amplified from RNA transcripts for repertoire sequencing. A first-round RT-PCR used HTBI primers with the Qiagen OneStep RT-PCR kit, followed by a second-round multiplex PCR, size selection and purification. The libraries underwent paired-end sequencing with 100 bp reads on an Illumina HiSeq2000. The authors processed their data as follows. SOAPnuke was used to process the reads, removing any read that contained adapters or uncalled bases, had a mean Phred below 15, or lacked an exact match to the constant primer or identifier. COPE v1.2.5 was used to merge high-quality paired reads. Clonotypes were defined as unique nucleotide sequences and were aligned to IMGT TRB V, D and J references using MiTCR v1.1. Only V-J combinations with frequency above 0.0001 were analysed, covering around 99% of repertoires. For each V-J combination, a TCR clonal expansion and chaos score was defined as the ratio of F50 clonal expansion to chaos observed in the TCRdist matrix. Welch's t-statistics and random forest were used to reduce features to about a dozen V-J combinations, which were fed into a naive Bayes classifier. The similarity between thyroid and blood repertoires was quantified using the Morisita-Horn index. TCRdb reran the public reads through fastp at Q25 and MiXCR, keeping productive beta chains. A single entry per CDR3 protein holds the most common genes and DNA from its merged rows. These V and J calls derive from TCRdb rather than the authors' analysis. Here the sample has about 500,000 distinct CDR3 sequences; 35% to 45% occur a single time. Together, the top ten hold roughly 4% of the sample.

From a lookup of the germline V gene, CDR1 and CDR2 are SGHTA and FQGNSA. The V end gives up 10 bases and the J end 5 bases, leaving 15 bases in the junction not matched to a gene. The CDR3, from cysteine to phenylalanine, totals 16 residues. Only the CDR3 DNA stays, 48 bases, in frame from base 1. The source material was peripheral blood or thyroid tissue (not recorded which). This receptor chain uses TRBV7-2 and TRBJ2-5; TRBD2 fits 11 bases in the junction. This receptor was obtained from an adult man with Graves' hyperthyroidism. At the DNA level, the sequence is TGTGCCACCCCCAGGACTAGCGGGTCCTTACAGGAGACCCAGTACTTC. Its translation is CATPRTSGSLQETQYF.